Shown below are 4 T cell receptor beta chains from a single sample sequenced in a study of human T cells and chemical hapten exposure. Documented time point: patch test 1, 2 weeks after DPC sensitization. Regarding treatment: therapeutic diphenylcyclopropenone sensitization with weekly scalp DPC. Via MiXCR, TCRdb re-called the RACE reads, giving one row per CDR3 protein. Of some 70,000 distinct CDR3 sequences listed, about 32% are singletons. Sample: whole blood, taken in connection with sensitization to the hapten diphenylcyclopropenone (DPC). All receptors come from a man aged 40-49 years with alopecia areata. Some clones in this sample may be carry-over from other donors' samples.

This clonotype was seen a few times. The chain is built from TRBV20-1 and TRBJ2-5; D possibly corresponds to TRBD2 (7 bases). The CDR3 covers 18 residues. Per germline, CDR1 DFQATT and CDR2 SNEGSKA (reference sequence). V shed 2 bases and J shed 5 bases, with 27 bases lying between them. The DNA for the CDR3 is TGCAGTGCTAGACTCCCTAGGGGACACGGCGGGAGTCGTGAGACCCAGTACTTC. Translating gives CSARLPRGHGGSRETQYF.

This clonotype was found a few times. The V call is TRBV7-2, the J call TRBJ2-5, with 14 nucleotides matching TRBD2. Germline CDR1 reads SGHTA; CDR2 reads FQGNSA. V shed 5 bases, J shed 5 bases, and the junction held 13 bases outside the gene matches. The length of the CDR3 is 18 residues. DNA for the CDR3: TGTGCCAGCAGCCCCGGACTAGCGGGAGGTGGGGCGAGGGAGACCCAGTACTTC. It specifies CASSPGLAGGGARETQYF. Together with reference TRBV7-2 and TRBJ2-5, the CDR3 gives the full variable domain: GAGVSQSPSNKVTEKGKDVELRCDPISGHTALYWYRQSLGQGLEFLIYFQGNSAPDKSGLPSDRFSAERTGGSVSTLTIQRTQQEDSAVYLCASSPGLAGGGARETQYFGPGTRLLVL.

This clonotype was recorded a few times. The chain links TRBV6-2 or TRBV6-3 to TRBJ1-2, with TRBD1 matching over 8 bases. CDR1 and CDR2 from the germline V gene are MNHEY and SVGEGT. There are 15 residues in the CDR3. V lost 3 bases and J lost 4; bases outside the gene matches: 7. Written as DNA, the CDR3 is TGTGCCAGCAGTTATAGAACAGGGGGAGTCTATGGCTACACCTTC. It is translated as CASSYRTGGVYGYTF.

The chain links TRBV20-1 to TRBJ2-1; 10 nucleotides agree with TRBD2. Germline V CDR1 and CDR2: DFQATT, SNEGSKA (reference sequence). The J segment lost 6 bases and the V segment lost 3 bases, leaving 8 bases of the junction unmatched. The CDR3 contains 15 residues. CDR3 sequence: CSARSASGSFNEQFF. The CDR3 DNA follows: TGCAGTGCTAGGTCAGCTAGCGGGAGCTTCAATGAGCAGTTCTTC.